The T cell receptor beta chain described here comes from a study of T cell changes during pregnancy in multiple sclerosis (dated by TCRdb to about 2019). Turning to the overall study: In women with multiple sclerosis, the researchers looked at how the T cell repertoire shifted as pregnancy progressed.

The CDR1 and CDR2 encoded by the germline V gene are MGHRA and YSYEKL. The junction carries 7 bases between V and J, which are trimmed by 1 base and 5 bases respectively. The cysteine opens and the phenylalanine closes a CDR3 of 13 amino acids. The DNA shown is the 39-base CDR3, in frame from base 1. A note on this clone: There is no known antigen for this receptor. No base quality information exists; no much larger clone differs at one position.

Library method: the immunoSEQ multiplex PCR assay. Not all clones reach the TCRdb copy of this immuneACCESS table, which keeps in-frame sequences only. Checked studies attribute under half of the gap to unresolved V genes and leave the rest unexplained. The sample has around 41,000 clones on record, roughly 88% of them singletons. Over 1.1% of the sample is taken by the ten largest. This receptor was taken from a female donor with multiple sclerosis, enrolled in a pregnancy study. Sequencing was done on a sample of PBMCs (not recorded whether the cells were cultured). The chain joins TRBV4-1 to TRBJ2-3; tentative D gene TRBD1, with 6 bases matching. At the DNA level, the sequence is TGCGCCAGCAGCCAAGTACAGGGAGATACGCAGTATTTT. It is translated as CASSQVQGDTQYF.